A selection of T cell receptor beta chains follows, all from one sample in a study of monozygotic twins with inflammatory bowel disease. From its re-call of the 5' RACE reads, TCRdb lists each CDR3 protein once, without DNA. In total, the table holds 330,000 or so distinct CDR3 sequences. Input material: blood. Source of these receptors: a human donor with ulcerative colitis or Crohn's disease, or a healthy co-twin of an affected twin (not recorded which). CDR3s include the opening cysteine and the closing phenylalanine or tryptophan.

CDR3aa,j_gene,v_gene
CASSSPGREANEQFF,TRBJ2-1,TRBV28
CASSSAGAGEQFF,TRBJ2-1,TRBV5-1
CASSLDRPGGHTDTQYF,TRBJ2-3,TRBV11-3
CSAPGGVQPQHF,TRBJ1-5,TRBV20-1
CASMDPRTGADSPLHF,TRBJ1-6,TRBV5-1
CSARRRSYNEQFF,TRBJ2-1,TRBV20-1
CSVVPNSNYGYTF,TRBJ1-2,TRBV29-1
CASSQTRANYGYTF,TRBJ1-2,TRBV9
CASSFSRQETQYF,TRBJ2-5,TRBV28
CASSTDPGGGTEAFF,TRBJ1-1,TRBV11-2
CASRIQGITYNEQFF,TRBJ2-1,TRBV5-1
CASISMAEQFF,TRBJ2-1,TRBV10-2